This paragraph covers one T cell receptor (beta chain) sequence. Which antigen it targets is not known. At one boundary the junction diverges from the germline segment, which might be a read error. These data originate in a study of T cells in Graves' hyperthyroidism and ophthalmopathy (dated by TCRdb to about 2019). With respect to the entire study: Peripheral blood was sampled at the time of initial diagnosis, prior to any treatment. To identify distinguishing TCR V-J signatures, a discovery cohort of some 99 patients was used, comprising 40 to 45 with Graves' ophthalmopathy and around 60 with stable Graves' hyperthyroidism. Prospective prediction of ophthalmopathy was tested in an independent validation cohort consisting of 18 hyperthyroidism patients and more than 15 patients who later progressed to ophthalmopathy. The roughly 91 discovery patients were randomly split 7:3 into training and test sets. In addition, the study compared T-cell repertoires in thyroid tissue and in blood from roughly six Graves' hyperthyroidism patients. Following sampling, methimazole starting at 30 mg daily was given to hyperthyroidism patients, and high-dose intravenous methylprednisolone was given to ophthalmopathy patients. According to the paper, TCR Vbeta CDR3 sequencing was carried out on about 140 peripheral blood samples, which came from more than 40 ophthalmopathy, 75 to 80 hyperthyroidism and approximately 17 progressor patients. Results the study describes overall, beyond this receptor: Most expanded thyroid clonotypes (frequency above 0.001) were also found in blood, which suggests that blood repertoires may mirror thyroid immune responses. A 13 V-J signature model separated ophthalmopathy from stable hyperthyroidism, with roughly 88% sensitivity and roughly 84% specificity in cross-validation and 80%/75% in testing. Sample size was not statistically predetermined, and investigators were not blinded to group allocation. During validation, the model predicted progression to ophthalmopathy a median of about 6.3 months ahead of onset, with roughly 65% sensitivity and less than 85% specificity.

Stable Graves' hyperthyroidism was defined as the absence of progression to ophthalmopathy over 18 months of follow-up. The hyperthyroidism patients were between 18 and 65 years old and newly diagnosed, with a disease duration of less than 2 months. The study excluded patients with uncontrolled infections, other autoimmune diseases, pregnancy or lactation. Diagnoses were established on the basis of clinical symptoms, serum thyroxine and TRAb, thyroid ultrasound, and orbital computed tomography. PBMCs were isolated from about 10 ml of fresh peripheral blood by Ficoll-Paque density gradient centrifugation. Trizol reagent was used to extract total RNA, and RNA quality was then checked on an Agilent 2100 Bioanalyzer. TCR beta CDR3 regions were amplified from RNA transcripts. For the first round of RT-PCR on the TCR CDR3, the HTBI primer set was used together with the Qiagen OneStep RT-PCR kit. Libraries were constructed in a second round of multiplex PCR, after which size selection and purification were carried out. Paired-end sequencing of the libraries was performed with 100 bp reads on an Illumina HiSeq2000. As for the original processing: SOAPnuke was used to process the raw data, throwing out any read that contained adapters or uncalled bases, had a mean Phred below 15, or lacked an exact constant-primer or identifier match. COPE v1.2.5 was used to merge the high-quality paired reads, and each unique nucleotide sequence was defined as a clonotype. MiTCR v1.1 was used to align the clonotypes against IMGT TRBV, TRBD and TRBJ reference segments. Analysis was restricted to V-J combinations with a frequency above 0.0001, which covered roughly 99% of repertoires. The TCS score was defined as F50 (clonal expansion) divided by E x V (chaos), with BLOSUM62-based TCRdist calculated between CDR3 peptides within each V-J. Welch's t-statistics and random forest reduced 500 to 650 V-J features to 10 to 15, which were used in a naive Bayes classifier (R e1071). The similarity between thyroid and blood repertoires was quantified using the Morisita-Horn index. Through fastp at Q25 and MiXCR, TCRdb rebuilt clones from the public reads, retaining in-frame beta chains. Rows are combined by CDR3 protein, so each entry shows the most common genes and DNA. The V and J calls follow TCRdb's processing rather than the paper's. This sample gives over 700,000 distinct CDR3 sequences in total; 35% to 45% of them show up just once. Together, the top ten hold approximately 8.7% of the sample.

The CDR3 has 12 amino acids, counting the end cysteine and phenylalanine. Only the CDR3 portion is preserved as DNA: 36 bases, with reading frame beginning at the first base. Reading the germline V gene gives CDR1 SQVTM and CDR2 ANQGSEA. The rearrangement joined TRBV29-1 to TRBJ2-5, with no D gene named confidently. The sequenced sample was blood. This clonotype originated in a young man with Graves' hyperthyroidism. In nucleotides, the sequence is TGCAGCTTACGAGTTGGGCGAGAGGCCCAGTACTTC. Translated, this is CSLRVGREAQYF.